Shown below are 23 T cell receptor beta chains from a single sample sequenced in a study of identical twins. MiXCR, applied by TCRdb to the 5' RACE reads, yields one record per CDR3 protein. The profile shows about 570,000 distinct CDR3 sequences, just under 10% of them singletons. The same sample was also studied in work on yellow fever vaccine responses in identical twins.

Material: PBMCs. These receptors were taken from a woman between 18 and 29 years old in good health.

This clonotype has at least ten counts. This chain links TRBV3-1 with TRBJ1-4; TRBD1 aligns across 7 bases. V gave up 6 bases and J gave up 5 bases; unmatched junction bases: 6. This CDR3 is 14 amino acids long. Germline CDR1 and CDR2: LGHDT and YNNKEL (reference sequence). The chain's CDR3 is CASRFDRANEKLFF. The DNA of the CDR3 is TGTGCCAGCAGATTCGACAGGGCGAATGAAAAACTGTTTTTT.

This clonotype came up many times. V and J are TRBV4-2 and TRBJ2-5; 13 bases align to TRBD2. The junction had 2 bases not matched to a gene; V was cut back by 4 bases and J by 0 bases. CDR1 is LGHNA, CDR2 YNFKEQ, per germline. CDR3 length equals 16 residues. The CDR3 spells CASSPGTSGNQETQYF. The CDR3 bases are TGTGCCAGCAGCCCCGGGACTAGCGGGAACCAAGAGACCCAGTACTTC.

The chain recombines TRBV20-1 with TRBJ2-3; 7 nucleotides align to TRBD2. CDR1 DFQATT and CDR2 SNEGSKA come from the germline V gene (reference sequence). The CDR3 is 14 residues long. The junction had 6 bases not matched to a gene; V was cut back by 2 bases and J by 4 bases. The CDR3 loop is CSARQGGNSDTQYF. The CDR3 DNA reads TGCAGTGCTAGACAGGGAGGGAACTCAGATACGCAGTATTTT.

The chain joins TRBV2 to TRBJ2-1; D may correspond to TRBD1 or TRBD2 (5 bases each). CDR3 length: 11 amino acids. Germline V CDR1 and CDR2: SNHLY, FYNNEI. The DNA of the CDR3 is TGTGCGTCCCTGGGGGTCGGTAAGCAGTTCTTC. This encodes CASLGVGKQFF.

This clonotype was counted at least ten times. This chain links TRBV7-9 with TRBJ2-1, with TRBD2 as a possible D gene (5 bases). Germline loops: CDR1 SEHNR, CDR2 FQNEAQ (reference sequence). Deletions cut 6 bases from V and 0 bases from J, with 9 bases between. The CDR3 length is 14 residues. The CDR3 DNA reads as TGTGCCAGCAGACCTGGGAGCTCCTACAATGAGCAGTTCTTC. Translated: CASRPGSSYNEQFF.

This clonotype appeared many times. The chain joins TRBV12-3 or TRBV12-4 to TRBJ2-1; TRBD2 matches 11 bases. Losses at the gene ends were 6 bases for V and 2 bases for J; bases not matched to a gene: 3. The CDR3 extends over 15 amino acids. DNA for the CDR3: TGTGCCAGCAGAATAGCGGGAGGGCCCTACAATGAGCAGTTCTTC. Its protein product is CASRIAGGPYNEQFF.

This clonotype was recorded at least ten times. The rearrangement joins TRBV12-3 or TRBV12-4 to TRBJ1-1; D perhaps matches TRBD1 (5 bases). V was shortened by 1 base and J by 3 bases, with 6 bases between the two germline ends. This CDR3 spans 13 amino acids. Here the CDR3 DNA reads TGTGCCAGCAGTTTAGGGGACTACACTGAAGCTTTCTTT. Its translation: CASSLGDYTEAFF.

This clonotype was seen more than once but under ten times. This sequence joins TRBV15 and TRBJ2-3; 7 positions agree with TRBD2. The CDR3 has 15 amino acids. Trimming at V came to 1 base and at J to 2 bases, leaving 3 bases not matched to a gene. Germline V gene lookup returns CDR1 LNHNV and CDR2 YYDKDF (reference sequence). In DNA, the CDR3 is TGTGCCACCAGCAGAGTTGCGGGGGTCACAGATACGCAGTATTTT. Residues: CATSRVAGVTDTQYF. Full variable domain (missing parts from reference TRBV15 and TRBJ2-3): DAMVIQNPRYQVTQFGKPVTLSCSQTLNHNVMYWYQQKSSQAPKLLFHYYDKDFNNEADTPDNFQSRRPNTSFCFLDIRSPGLGDTAMYLCATSRVAGVTDTQYFGPGTRLTVL.

This clonotype was seen at least ten times. V usage is TRBV12-3 or TRBV12-4 and J usage is TRBJ2-5, with 10 positions matching TRBD2. Trimming at V came to 3 bases and at J to 2 bases, leaving 3 bases not matched to a gene. The CDR3 sequence is 15 residues long. CDR3 region: CASSFLAGAQETQYF. In DNA, the CDR3 is TGTGCCAGCAGTTTCCTAGCGGGAGCGCAAGAGACCCAGTACTTC.

This clonotype was seen repeatedly, ten times or more. The rearrangement joins TRBV9 to TRBJ1-3; D unclear. CDR1 and CDR2 from the germline V gene are SGDLS and YYNGEE. V was trimmed by 0 bases and J by 0 bases, leaving 13 bases between them. The CDR3 length is 17 residues. CDR3: CASSVGGGFPSGNTIYF. CDR3 DNA: TGTGCCAGCAGCGTAGGAGGAGGATTTCCCTCTGGAAACACCATATATTTT.

This clonotype showed up many times. The chain has TRBV5-8 and TRBJ2-5; 10 positions agree with TRBD2. The CDR3 is 16 residues long. In germline, CDR1 is SGHTS, CDR2 YDEGEE. With 1 base clipped from V and 5 bases from J, the junction kept 8 bases outside the gene matches. CDR3 sequence: CASSLFSGGQEETQYF. Here the CDR3 DNA reads TGTGCCAGCAGCTTGTTTAGCGGGGGGCAGGAGGAGACCCAGTACTTC.

Regarding this clonotype: A much larger clone differs by one base, so this may be a read error. J is TRBJ2-7 and V is TRBV3-1, with D uncertain. V was cut by 2 bases and J by 3 bases, with 2 bases left in between. The CDR3 is made up of 11 amino acids. Per the germline V gene, CDR1 is LGHDT and CDR2 is YNNKEL (reference sequence). As DNA, the CDR3 is TGTGCCAGCAGCCAAATCTACGAGCAGTACTTC. It is translated as CASSQIYEQYF.

The V gene is TRBV7-9, the J gene TRBJ1-1; D is ambiguous. Per germline, CDR1 SEHNR and CDR2 FQNEAQ (reference sequence). The V end lost 5 bases, the J end lost 1 base, and 17 bases lay between the germline ends. The CDR3 length is 16 residues. This CDR3 is CASSRAIRDSNTEAFF. The CDR3 DNA is TGTGCCAGCAGCCGAGCAATTCGAGACTCGAACACTGAAGCTTTCTTT.

This clonotype was counted ten times or more. The chain joins TRBV27 to TRBJ2-7; 8 nucleotides align to TRBD1. V gave up 5 bases and J gave up 6 bases; unmatched junction bases: 6. CDR3 length: 13 residues. Germline V gene sequence: CDR1 MNHEY, CDR2 SMNVEV (reference sequence). Here the CDR3 DNA reads TGTGCCAGCAGTCTCACGGACAGGGCCGAGCAGTACTTC. It translates to CASSLTDRAEQYF.

The chain is built from TRBV6-2 or TRBV6-3 and TRBJ2-1; 7 bases are shared with TRBD1. V lost 8 bases, J lost 4 bases, and 17 bases stayed unmatched. The CDR3 sequence is 17 residues long. The germline CDR1 and CDR2 sequences are MNHEY and SVGEGT. CDR3 sequence reads: CASSPRGSGIPYNEQFF. The DNA for the CDR3 is TGTGCCAGCTCCCCCAGGGGGTCAGGGATTCCTTACAATGAGCAGTTCTTC.

This clonotype showed up many times. This chain uses TRBV4-2 with TRBJ2-6; tentative D call: TRBD2 (5 bases). CDR1 and CDR2 from the germline V gene are LGHNA and YNFKEQ. This CDR3 has 15 amino acids. With 4 bases removed from V and 4 bases from J, the gap between germline ends came to 11 bases. The CDR3 nucleotides are TGTGCCAGCAGCCTGGGGAGTTCCGGGGCCAACGTCCTGACTTTC. This gives the protein CASSLGSSGANVLTF.

There are many counts of this clonotype. CDR3 in amino acids: CASSLTGINTQYQETQYF. DNA for the CDR3: TGTGCCAGCAGTTTAACCGGGATAAACACTCAATACCAAGAGACCCAGTACTTC. This rearrangement joins TRBV27 to TRBJ2-5; weak D call: TRBD2 (5 bases). Germline loops: CDR1 MNHEY, CDR2 SMNVEV (reference sequence). V was clipped by 2 bases and J by 0 bases, with 19 bases between them. This CDR3 has 18 amino acids.

This chain uses TRBV12-3 or TRBV12-4 with TRBJ2-2; D perhaps matches TRBD1 (5 bases). Trimming stripped 3 bases from V and 1 base from J, with 12 bases between. The CDR3 is 16 residues long. CDR3 bases: TGTGCCAGCAGTTTTCCCGACAGAAAGAACACCGGGGAGCTGTTTTTT. Translation gives CASSFPDRKNTGELFF.

This clonotype was seen repeatedly, ten times or more. The CDR3 DNA sequence: TGTGCCAGCTTATACTTGGAGACCCAGTACTTC. Translation: CASLYLETQYF. The rearrangement joins TRBV7-9 to TRBJ2-5; the D is unclear. V lost 8 bases and J 5 bases, leaving 9 bases between the germline ends. Germline CDR1 and CDR2: SEHNR and FQNEAQ (reference sequence). This CDR3 has 11 residues.

This clonotype was counted at least ten times. The chain recombines TRBV11-2 with TRBJ2-1; the D call may be TRBD1 or TRBD2 (5 bases each). The germline V gene has CDR1 SGHAT and CDR2 FQNNGV. V lost 5 bases and J lost 3, with 11 bases in between. This CDR3 comprises 14 residues. CDR3 nucleotide sequence: TGTGCCAGCAGCGCCCGGGGCCTCTACAATGAGCAGTTCTTC. Amino acids: CASSARGLYNEQFF. The full variable domain, its missing parts supplied by reference TRBV11-2 and TRBJ2-1, is EAGVAQSPRYKIIEKRQSVAFWCNPISGHATLYWYQQILGQGPKLLIQFQNNGVVDDSQLPKDRFSAERLKGVDSTLKIQPAKLEDSAVYLCASSARGLYNEQFFGPGTRLTVL.

To note about this clonotype: Germline and junction disagree at one end, which may indicate a read error. The chain is built from TRBV6-5 and TRBJ2-7, with a tentative D call TRBD1 (5 bases). Germline CDR1 is MNHEY and CDR2 is SVGAGI. This CDR3 spans 15 amino acids. CDR3 nucleotides: TGTGCCAGCAGTAACTCCCGGACATCGAGAGTCGAGCAGTACTTC. It encodes CASSNSRTSRVEQYF.

The gene calls are TRBV7-3 and TRBJ2-3, with TRBD2 matching 8 bases. CDR1 is SGHTA, CDR2 FQGTGA, per germline. The J segment lost 0 bases and the V segment lost 5 bases, leaving 4 bases of the junction unmatched. CDR3 length: 15 residues. CDR3 nucleotide sequence: TGTGCCAGCAGCCCAGCGGGGGATAGCACAGATACGCAGTATTTT. It specifies CASSPAGDSTDTQYF.

This clonotype has a count of ten or more. The chain employs TRBV5-1 and TRBJ2-1; tentatively, D is TRBD1 (6 bases). Trimming took off 4 bases at V and 4 bases at J, with 12 bases between the two ends. The V gene's germline CDR1 is SGHRS and CDR2 YFSETQ. The CDR3 runs to 14 residues. CDR3 residues: CASSERTEYNEQFF. In DNA, the CDR3 is TGCGCCAGCAGCGAGAGGACAGAATACAATGAGCAGTTCTTC.